Shown below are 30 T cell receptor beta chains from a single sample sequenced in a study of blood T cells in healthy people across ages. A J-beta primer mix and a sample-barcoded 5' primer were used in a second PCR of about 6 to 12 cycles. TCRdb redid the calling of the 5' RACE reads with MiXCR, one entry per CDR3 protein. This table holds 700,000 to 950,000 distinct CDR3 sequences, more than 40% found once. Sequenced material: blood. These TCRs come from a woman aged 60 to 75 in good health.

This clonotype appeared once. This chain links TRBV4-1 with TRBJ2-4; 10 nucleotides align to TRBD2. V trimming: 1 base; J trimming: 0 bases; junction bases outside the gene matches: 9. This CDR3 comprises 19 residues. Germline V gene data show CDR1 as MGHRA and CDR2 as YSYEKL. The CDR3 DNA reads as TGCGCCAGCAGCCAAGTTGTTAAGCGGGAGGGCCGAGCCAAAAACATTCAGTACTTC. Protein product: CASSQVVKREGRAKNIQYF.

About this clonotype: Given a much more abundant clone one base away, this may be a read error. The chain combines TRBV28 with TRBJ2-5, with 11 bases aligning to TRBD2. The J call is in doubt because the DNA end fits TRBJ2-7 better. The germline V gene encodes CDR1 MDHEN and CDR2 SYDVKM. The CDR3 is made up of 15 amino acids. This CDR3 reads CASTTALAGGGEQYF. The DNA for the CDR3 is TGTGCCAGCACCACCGCCCTAGCGGGAGGAGGCGAGCAGTACTTC.

This clonotype has more than one count but fewer than ten. This chain links TRBV5-1 with TRBJ2-3; D may be TRBD1 (5 bases). V shed 4 bases and J shed 2 bases, with 8 bases lying between them. The germline V gene has CDR1 SGHRS and CDR2 YFSETQ. The CDR3 length is 13 residues. In DNA form, the CDR3 reads TGCGCCAGCAGCGGGGCCACCACAGATACGCAGTATTTT. It yields the protein CASSGATTDTQYF.

This clonotype was counted a few times. V and J are TRBV30 and TRBJ2-3, with 12 nucleotides matching TRBD2. The length of the CDR3 is 15 residues. J lost 7 bases, V lost 5 bases, and 10 bases had no gene match. Germline CDR1 reads GTSNPN; CDR2 reads SVGIG (reference sequence). The CDR3 region has the DNA TGTGCCTGGCGGCCTAGCGGGGGGGTTTCATATACGCAGTATTTT. It yields the protein CAWRPSGGVSYTQYF.

The chain links TRBV11-2 to TRBJ1-2; 8 positions agree with TRBD1. The CDR3 totals 13 residues. Germline V gene sequence: CDR1 SGHAT, CDR2 FQNNGV. Losses at the gene ends were 5 bases for V and 7 bases for J; bases not matched to a gene: 6. The CDR3 protein is CASSRSDRGGYTF. For the CDR3, the DNA is TGTGCCAGCAGCCGCTCTGACAGGGGTGGCTACACCTTC.

This clonotype was observed a single time. The chain is built from TRBV7-9 and TRBJ1-4; D call uncertain. CDR3 length equals 15 residues. The V gene lost 7 bases and the J gene lost 1 base, with 13 bases spanning the gap. Looked up from germline, CDR1 is SEHNR and CDR2 is FQNEAQ (reference sequence). CDR3 bases: TGTGCCAGCATCCTAAGCGCGGTAACTAATGAAAAACTGTTTTTT. Amino acids: CASILSAVTNEKLFF.

This clonotype was seen more than once but under ten times. This chain uses TRBV3-1 with TRBJ1-1; D uncertain. This CDR3 has 13 amino acids. Trimming cost V 2 bases and J 6 bases, with 10 bases left between them. The germline CDR1 and CDR2 sequences are LGHDT and YNNKEL (reference sequence). The CDR3 reads CASSQPGYPEAFF. DNA of the CDR3: TGTGCCAGCAGCCAACCTGGGTACCCTGAAGCTTTCTTT.

The chain has TRBV7-2 and TRBJ2-1; 7 bases align to TRBD2. Trimming removed 3 bases from V and 13 bases from J; junction bases left unmatched: 9. The CDR3 loop spans 13 amino acids. The germline CDR1 and CDR2 sequences are SGHTA and FQGNSA. The DNA of the CDR3 is TGTGCCAGCAGCTTTGGGAGGGAAGCCAGCCAGTTCTTC. It specifies CASSFGREASQFF.

The chain couples TRBV20-1 to TRBJ2-1, with D perhaps matching TRBD2 (5 bases). The CDR3 has 14 amino acids. The germline V and J ends were trimmed by 6 bases and 0 bases, with 12 bases remaining between them. CDR1 is DFQATT, CDR2 SNEGSKA, per germline (reference sequence). Here the CDR3 reads CSARTRASYNEQFF. CDR3 DNA sequence: TGCAGTGCCAGGACTCGAGCCTCCTACAATGAGCAGTTCTTC.

This clonotype has just a few counts. V is TRBV9 and J is TRBJ2-7, with D unresolved. Trimming pared 0 bases from V and 5 bases from J, leaving 6 bases between. The germline V gene has CDR1 SGDLS and CDR2 YYNGEE. The CDR3 covers 12 residues. CDR3 nucleotide sequence: TGTGCCAGCAGCGTAGCCTTCGACGAGCAGTACTTC. It yields the protein CASSVAFDEQYF.

This clonotype turned up a few times. This sequence joins TRBV27 and TRBJ2-7; TRBD1 matches 9 bases. CDR1 is MNHEY and CDR2 is SMNVEV in the germline V gene (reference sequence). CDR3 length equals 16 residues. V dropped 3 bases and J dropped 4; count of bases not matched to a gene: 10. In nucleotides, the CDR3 is TGTGCCAGCAGTTTCGTACAGGGGGCTTCTCTTTACGAGCAGTACTTC. This encodes CASSFVQGASLYEQYF.

The J gene is TRBJ2-5, the V gene TRBV3-1; D is perhaps TRBD1 or TRBD2 (6 bases each). Deletions cut 11 bases from V and 3 bases from J, with 13 bases between. The germline V gene has CDR1 LGHDT and CDR2 YNNKEL (reference sequence). This CDR3 is 12 amino acids long. The DNA of the CDR3 is TGTGCCTCAACGGAGGGGGAAGAGACCCAGTACTTC. Translated, it gives CASTEGEETQYF.

J is TRBJ1-4 and V is TRBV20-1, with a weak D call TRBD1 (6 bases). Trimming removed 6 bases at V and 5 bases at J, with 10 bases between. CDR1 DFQATT and CDR2 SNEGSKA come from the germline V gene (reference sequence). The CDR3 loop spans 12 amino acids. The CDR3 is CSAPDRNEKLFF. CDR3 DNA: TGCAGTGCCCCGGACAGAAATGAAAAACTGTTTTTT.

The CDR3 loop reads CAWSMTSFTDTQYF. As DNA, the CDR3 is TGTGCCTGGAGCATGACTTCATTCACAGATACGCAGTATTTT. V gene TRBV30 combines with J gene TRBJ2-3; D is unresolved. Germline V gene lookup returns CDR1 GTSNPN and CDR2 SVGIG (reference sequence). This CDR3 is 14 amino acids long. With 3 bases removed from V and 2 bases from J, the gap between germline ends came to 12 bases.

The chain uses TRBV7-9 and TRBJ2-4; no clear D gene. The tail of the sequence fits TRBJ2-7 better, so the J call may be wrong. The CDR3 has 13 amino acids. The germline gives CDR1 SEHNR, CDR2 FQNEAQ (reference sequence). The CDR3 region has the DNA TGTGCCAGCAGCTTCGGGTCTTCTAACGAGCAGTACTTC. Amino acids: CASSFGSSNEQYF.

Comment on this clonotype: One base away lies a much larger clone, so this may be a sequencing read error. The J gene is TRBJ2-4, the V gene TRBV29-1; 7 nucleotides align to TRBD1. There are 11 residues in the CDR3. Germline V gene data show CDR1 as SQVTM and CDR2 as ANQGSEA. J lost 13 bases, V lost 5 bases, and 8 bases had no gene match. The CDR3 DNA follows: TGCAGCGTTCGACAGGGAATTGAGCAGTACTTC. This encodes CSVRQGIEQYF.

This clonotype was observed a few times. The rearrangement joins TRBV6-5 to TRBJ2-3; D uncertain. V was shortened by 0 bases and J by 1 base, with 8 bases between the two germline ends. There are 15 residues in the CDR3. CDR1 and CDR2 from the germline V gene are MNHEY and SVGAGI. The CDR3 nucleotides are TGTGCCAGCAGTTACTCCTCCCCCCGCACAGATACGCAGTATTTT. Protein product: CASSYSSPRTDTQYF.

The CDR3: CASSSGAQETQYF. The CDR3 DNA sequence: TGTGCCAGCTCCAGCGGGGCCCAAGAGACCCAGTACTTC. The chain is built from TRBV7-3 and TRBJ2-5, with TRBD2 matching 7 bases. Germline V gives CDR1 SGHTA, CDR2 FQGTGA. The CDR3 is made up of 13 amino acids. V shed 8 bases, J shed 1 base, and the junction held 4 bases outside the gene matches.

The rearrangement links TRBV18 to TRBJ2-3, with 7 bases matching TRBD2. Trimming cost V 2 bases and J 9 bases; bases outside gene matches: 8. The CDR3 totals 14 residues. Germline CDR1 reads KGHSH; CDR2 reads LQKENI. The CDR3: CASSPGAGEKTQYF. The CDR3 coding sequence is TGTGCCAGCTCACCAGGGGCGGGAGAAAAGACGCAGTATTTT. The complete variable domain, with remaining parts taken from reference TRBV18 and TRBJ2-3, reads NAGVMQNPRHLVRRRGQEARLRCSPMKGHSHVYWYRQLPEEGLKFMVYLQKENIIDESGMPKERFSAEFPKEGPSILRIQQVVRGDSAAYFCASSPGAGEKTQYFGPGTRLTVL.

There are a few counts of this clonotype. V is TRBV5-1 and J is TRBJ2-1; no definite D call. CDR1 is SGHRS, CDR2 YFSETQ, per germline. The V gene lost 6 bases and the J gene lost 2 bases, with 15 bases spanning the gap. The CDR3 totals 15 residues. This CDR3 is CASTPESVTYNEQFF. The CDR3 region has the DNA TGCGCCAGCACCCCGGAGTCGGTTACCTACAATGAGCAGTTCTTC.

This clonotype appeared once. A read error may be the cause here, since a much bigger clone is one base away. The rearrangement links TRBV10-3 to TRBJ2-7; 11 nucleotides align to TRBD2. Germline CDR1 is ENHRY and CDR2 is SYGVKD. The CDR3 contains 14 residues. The CDR3 nucleotides are TGTGCCATCAGAACGGGACTAGCGGACTACGGGCAGTACTTC. As protein: CAIRTGLADYGQYF.

The sample holds a few counts of this clonotype. The chain joins TRBV29-1 to TRBJ2-3; no clear D. Trimming pared 4 bases from V and 3 bases from J, leaving 2 bases between. This CDR3 contains 10 residues. The germline V gene encodes CDR1 SQVTM and CDR2 ANQGSEA. The CDR3 sequence is CSVVTDTQYF. DNA for the CDR3: TGCAGCGTTGTGACAGATACGCAGTATTTT.

The chain employs TRBV3-1 and TRBJ1-5; 8 positions match TRBD1. The CDR3 spans 15 residues. With 6 bases clipped from V and 9 bases from J, the junction kept 13 bases outside the gene matches. Germline V gene lookup returns CDR1 LGHDT and CDR2 YNNKEL (reference sequence). As DNA, the CDR3 is TGTGCCAGCAGTTCCTCAGGGGGCCGAACGGGGCCCCAGCATTTT. Translating gives CASSSSGGRTGPQHF.

This clonotype was counted a single time. The CDR3 loop reads CASRARTSKNEQFF. Here the CDR3 DNA reads TGTGCCAGCAGGGCCCGGACTAGCAAGAATGAGCAGTTCTTC. The rearrangement uses TRBV7-9 and TRBJ2-1; 8 bases match TRBD2. The CDR3 consists of 14 residues. Germline V gene data show CDR1 as SEHNR and CDR2 as FQNEAQ (reference sequence). The V gene end was trimmed by 6 bases and the J gene end by 7 bases; junction bases not matched to a gene: 8.

V gene TRBV12-3 or TRBV12-4 combines with J gene TRBJ1-2, with D hard to call. V shed 3 bases and J shed 5 bases, with 10 bases lying between them. This CDR3 has 13 amino acids. CDR3: CASSLIPDYGYTF. In DNA, the CDR3 is TGTGCCAGCAGTTTGATCCCGGATTATGGCTACACCTTC.

A single count supports this clonotype. The chain is built from TRBV20-1 and TRBJ2-2; 9 positions match TRBD1. The CDR3 is made up of 16 amino acids. V shed 0 bases, J shed 6 bases, and the junction held 8 bases outside the gene matches. Germline CDR1 DFQATT, CDR2 SNEGSKA (reference sequence). CDR3 loop: CSARDRRTGAAGELFF. Here the CDR3 DNA reads TGCAGTGCTAGAGATCGAAGGACAGGGGCGGCCGGGGAGCTGTTTTTT.

Concerning this clonotype itself: Germline is not matched at one junction end, which may reflect a read error. The genes are TRBV11-1 and TRBJ2-1, with 8 bases fitting TRBD1. The CDR3 consists of 14 residues. The germline CDR1 and CDR2 sequences are SGHAT and FQDESV (reference sequence). CDR3 coding DNA: TGTGCCAGCAGGAGCAGGGCGGACAGGGTTGAGCGGTTCTTC. It specifies CASRSRADRVERFF.

This chain joins TRBV27 and TRBJ2-2; 9 bases are shared with TRBD1. The CDR3 contains 14 residues. V shed 8 bases, J shed 5 bases, and the junction held 6 bases outside the gene matches. Germline V CDR1 and CDR2: MNHEY, SMNVEV (reference sequence). CDR3 sequence reads: CASGTGGWTGELFF. CDR3 nucleotide sequence: TGTGCCAGCGGAACAGGGGGCTGGACCGGGGAGCTGTTTTTT.

V gene TRBV10-1 combines with J gene TRBJ2-7; D unresolved. Germline loops: CDR1 WNHNN, CDR2 SYGVQD (reference sequence). Trimming left V 0 bases short and J 6 bases short, with 12 bases between. The CDR3 contains 14 residues. The CDR3 spells CASSESRAAAEQYF. The CDR3 DNA sequence: TGCGCCAGCAGTGAGTCTCGGGCAGCTGCCGAGCAGTACTTC.

The chain links TRBV6-1 to TRBJ2-7; TRBD1 is a possible D gene (5 bases). The CDR3 sequence is 13 residues long. Germline CDR1 reads MNHNS; CDR2 reads SASEGT. Trimming cost V 5 bases and J 2 bases, with 10 bases left between them. The CDR3 reads CASSQGPAYEQYF. CDR3 nucleotide sequence: TGTGCCAGCAGTCAGGGTCCCGCCTACGAGCAGTACTTC.